This TCR beta chain was retrieved from a study of molecular identifiers for immune sequencing clone quantification. The study, taken as a whole, reports: Highly expanded clone sizes could be underestimated through barcode sharing by identical TCR molecules.

The V gene's germline CDR1 is SEHNR and CDR2 FQNEAQ (reference sequence). CDR3 length: 15 residues. Note on this clonotype: Its antigen is currently unknown. A much more abundant neighbour one base away suggests this may be a read error.

TCRdb re-analysed the PCR reads in MiXCR, keeping a single row per CDR3 protein. This sample yields more than 450,000 distinct CDR3 sequences, of which about a quarter are seen a single time; approximately 0.76% belongs to the top ten. The sequence was collected from a human donor in good health. Some libraries in this study had Jurkat cell RNA spiked in. The sample consisted of naive CD8+ T cells from blood, with Jurkat cell RNA spiked in. As to subset: FACS-sorted CD8+CD4-CCR7+CD45RA+ naive T cells. V usage is TRBV7-9 and J usage is TRBJ1-4, with a tentative D call TRBD1 (6 bases). CDR3 DNA: TGTGCCGGCAGCCCAAGACAGGCAACTAATGAAAAACTGTTTTTT. Its protein product is CAGSPRQATNEKLFF.